Below are 30 T cell receptor beta chains sequenced from a single sample in a study of T cells in Graves' hyperthyroidism and ophthalmopathy. The investigators amplified TCR beta CDR3 regions from RNA transcripts. TCR CDR3 underwent first-round RT-PCR with the HTBI primer set. TCRdb fed the multiplex PCR reads into MiXCR, producing one record per CDR3 protein. The repertoire has 50,000 to 55,000 distinct CDR3 sequences, roughly 50% of them found once; the top ten carry over 8%. The source material was blood. These TCRs come from a woman aged 45-60 years with Graves' ophthalmopathy.

This chain joins TRBV10-1 and TRBJ1-2; a weak D match, TRBD1 (5 bases). CDR1 and CDR2 from the germline V gene are WNHNN and SYGVQD (reference sequence). There are 15 residues in the CDR3. V was cut by 2 bases and J by 0 bases, with 10 bases left in between. Here the CDR3 reads CASSERGSANYGYTF. For the CDR3, the DNA is TGCGCCAGCAGTGAGCGGGGGTCCGCTAACTATGGCTACACCTTC.

This clonotype was seen many times. CDR3 residues: CSASRDRTYSGANVLTF. For the CDR3, the DNA is TGCAGTGCTAGCCGGGACAGGACCTACTCTGGGGCCAACGTCCTGACTTTC. The rearrangement joins TRBV20-1 to TRBJ2-6; TRBD1 matches at 8 bases. The CDR3 is made up of 17 amino acids. J lost 0 bases, V lost 3 bases, and 7 bases had no gene match. Germline V gives CDR1 DFQATT, CDR2 SNEGSKA (reference sequence).

V and J are TRBV20-1 and TRBJ2-7, with 8 bases aligning to TRBD2. Germline V lookup: CDR1 DFQATT, CDR2 SNEGSKA (reference sequence). The CDR3 contains 16 residues. Trimming removed 5 bases from V and 5 bases from J; junction bases left unmatched: 17. The CDR3 here is CSAPGGSGTSSNEQYF. For the CDR3, the DNA is TGCAGTGCTCCGGGCGGGTCCGGGACTAGTTCCAACGAGCAGTACTTC.

At least ten counts were recorded for this clonotype. The chain recombines TRBV20-1 with TRBJ2-7; 14 bases are shared with TRBD2. V was clipped by 0 bases and J by 1 base; unmatched bases: 14. The length of the CDR3 is 20 residues. Germline V gives CDR1 DFQATT, CDR2 SNEGSKA (reference sequence). Here the CDR3 DNA reads TGCAGTGCTAGAGATCTCAAGGGACTAGCGGGAGCGAGGGAGTCCTACGAGCAGTACTTC. This encodes CSARDLKGLAGARESYEQYF.

This clonotype is deemed medium-sized. The rearrangement links TRBV7-8 to TRBJ2-7; the match to TRBD1 covers 7 bases. Germline CDR1 reads SGHVS; CDR2 reads FQNEAQ. Losses at the gene ends were 5 bases for V and 2 bases for J; bases not matched to a gene: 9. The CDR3 extends over 15 amino acids. In nucleotides, the CDR3 is TGTGCCAGCAGCCCGGGGACAGAAGCTACCTACGAGCAGTACTTC. This sequence encodes CASSPGTEATYEQYF.

About this clonotype: An end of the junction differs from the germline gene, which may be a read error. The J gene is TRBJ1-1, the V gene TRBV5-1; TRBD1 matches at 8 bases. There are 14 residues in the CDR3. The germline V gene encodes CDR1 SGHRS and CDR2 YFSETQ. The CDR3 DNA reads as TGCGCCAGCAGCAAGGACAGGGCAAACAATGAAGCTTTCTTT. It encodes CASSKDRANNEAFF.

This clonotype was counted ten times or more. This chain uses TRBV6-5 with TRBJ2-1; D possibly corresponds to TRBD2 (5 bases). This CDR3 is built from 13 residues. Trimming shortened V by 2 bases and J by 10 bases, and 12 bases separated the two germline ends. Per the germline V gene, CDR1 is MNHEY and CDR2 is SVGAGI. The CDR3 DNA reads TGTGCCAGCAGTTACGCGGGTTTGGGCGAGCAGTTCTTC. Protein: CASSYAGLGEQFF.

Within the sample, this clonotype is medium-sized (0.01 to 0.1%). The V call is TRBV29-1, the J call TRBJ2-1; TRBD1 might be the D (5 bases). In germline, CDR1 is SQVTM, CDR2 ANQGSEA. This CDR3 contains 13 residues. The ends were cut back, 6 bases at V and 3 bases at J, with 12 bases in the middle. The CDR3 loop reads CSVGHQLYNEQFF. In nucleotides, the CDR3 is TGCAGCGTAGGACACCAGCTCTACAATGAGCAGTTCTTC.

This clonotype occurred once. The V and J genes are TRBV9 and TRBJ2-5; D is perhaps TRBD1 (5 bases). The V end was cut by 2 bases, the J end by 4 bases, with 12 bases between. The CDR3 has 14 amino acids. Per germline, CDR1 SGDLS and CDR2 YYNGEE. In nucleotides, the CDR3 is TGTGCCAGCAGCGTTTCACAGGTAGGAGAGACCCAGTACTTC. Translation: CASSVSQVGETQYF.

In its sample, this clonotype was seen many times. V is TRBV27 and J is TRBJ1-5; D gene uncertain. The germline CDR1 and CDR2 sequences are MNHEY and SMNVEV (reference sequence). V lost 6 bases and J 0 bases, leaving 9 bases between the germline ends. The CDR3 has 14 residues. CDR3 loop: CASRRDFSNQPQHF. The CDR3 DNA sequence: TGTGCCAGCAGGCGGGATTTTAGCAATCAGCCCCAGCATTTT.

The chain joins TRBV7-2 to TRBJ2-7, with 9 bases that match TRBD2. The CDR3 is 14 residues long. In germline, CDR1 is SGHTA, CDR2 FQGNSA. The CDR3 DNA sequence: TGTGCTAGAGATTTGCGGGAGGGCCTGGACGAGCAGTACTTC. Translating it yields CARDLREGLDEQYF.

The chain combines TRBV7-9 with TRBJ2-3, with D tentatively TRBD1 or TRBD2 (5 bases each). The CDR3 spans 18 residues. Trimming removed 1 base at V and 6 bases at J, with 23 bases between. Per the germline V gene, CDR1 is SEHNR and CDR2 is FQNEAQ (reference sequence). CDR3: CASSLDRGAALFADTQYF. The CDR3 nucleotides read TGTGCCAGCAGCTTAGACCGAGGGGCGGCGTTGTTTGCCGATACGCAGTATTTT. The variable domain in full, with the rest retrieved from reference TRBV7-9 and TRBJ2-3, is DTGVSQNPRHKITKRGQNVTFRCDPISEHNRLYWYRQTLGQGPEFLTYFQNEAQLEKSRLLSDRFSAERPKGSFSTLEIQRTEQGDSAMYLCASSLDRGAALFADTQYFGPGTRLTVL.

The J gene is TRBJ1-5, the V gene TRBV19, with unresolved D. CDR3 length equals 10 residues. The germline V gene has CDR1 LNHDA and CDR2 SQIVND (reference sequence). V lost 4 bases, J lost 12 bases, and 7 bases lay in between. CDR3 coding DNA: TGTGCCAGTAGTACCCGGGACCAGCATTTT. Protein: CASSTRDQHF.

This clonotype was seen only once. The chain uses TRBV7-9 and TRBJ1-3; 7 bases are a match to TRBD1. The length of the CDR3 is 16 residues. Germline lookup yields CDR1 SEHNR and CDR2 FQNEAQ (reference sequence). Losses at the gene ends were 5 bases for V and 0 bases for J; bases not matched to a gene: 7. The CDR3, as DNA: TGTGCCAGCAGCGAAACAACAGGGGCCTCTGGAAACACCATATATTTT. It is translated as CASSETTGASGNTIYF.

To note about this clonotype: Its ends do not fully match the called genes, so a read error is possible. The chain joins TRBV19 to TRBJ2-3; 11 nucleotides align to TRBD2. Germline loops: CDR1 LNHDA, CDR2 SQIVND (reference sequence). CDR3 length: 17 residues. CDR3 DNA sequence: TGTGCCAGTAGTATTCGAGTACTAGCGGGGGTCACAGATACGCGGTATTTT. This encodes CASSIRVLAGVTDTRYF.

This clonotype occurred many times. This CDR3 reads CASSQARGGGQTQYF. In DNA form, the CDR3 reads TGTGCCAGCAGCCAAGCGCGGGGGGGCGGTCAGACCCAGTACTTC. The chain uses TRBV3-1 and TRBJ2-5; 9 bases are a match to TRBD2. With 1 base clipped from V and 6 bases from J, the junction kept 6 bases outside the gene matches. This CDR3 spans 15 amino acids. Germline loops: CDR1 LGHDT, CDR2 YNNKEL (reference sequence).

At least ten counts were recorded for this clonotype. The rearrangement uses TRBV19 and TRBJ1-6; TRBD1 aligns across 11 bases. This CDR3 spans 15 amino acids. The V and J ends lost 3 bases and 8 bases, in that order; junction bases with no gene match: 3. CDR1 and CDR2 from the germline V gene are LNHDA and SQIVND (reference sequence). CDR3 region: CASSMAGQGDSPLHF. The CDR3 coding sequence is TGTGCCAGTAGTATGGCGGGACAGGGGGATTCACCCCTCCACTTT.

The chain links TRBV9 to TRBJ2-7; D is ambiguous. This CDR3 comprises 12 residues. Germline CDR1 SGDLS, CDR2 YYNGEE. Trimming left V 0 bases short and J 6 bases short, with 7 bases between. The CDR3 reads CASSVEGSEQYF. The CDR3 nucleotides read TGTGCCAGCAGCGTAGAAGGGTCCGAGCAGTACTTC.

This clonotype was detected ten times or more. The chain joins TRBV3-1 to TRBJ2-5; 8 positions match TRBD2. The germline gives CDR1 LGHDT, CDR2 YNNKEL (reference sequence). V dropped 3 bases and J dropped 5; count of bases not matched to a gene: 11. CDR3 length: 16 residues. The CDR3: CASSHSNRGGLETQYF. CDR3 nucleotides: TGTGCCAGCAGCCATTCTAATCGGGGGGGCCTCGAGACCCAGTACTTC.

This clonotype was picked up many times. The chain links TRBV6-5 to TRBJ1-1; the D is unclear. CDR1 and CDR2 from the germline V gene are MNHEY and SVGAGI. V lost 6 bases and J lost 5, with 10 bases in between. The CDR3 runs 12 residues. CDR3 DNA: TGTGCCAGCAGCCGTGGACGGACTGAAGCTTTCTTT. Translating it yields CASSRGRTEAFF.

Points on this clonotype: One end of the junction varies from germline; a read error may be responsible. This chain connects TRBV2 to TRBJ1-1, with a possible D match to TRBD1 (5 bases). CDR1 SNHLY and CDR2 FYNNEI come from the germline V gene. CDR3 size: 17 residues. CDR3 residues: CASNEAVGMGLDTEAFF. The CDR3 DNA reads as TGTGCCAGCAATGAAGCCGTCGGCATGGGGCTAGACACTGAAGCTTTCTTT.

Relative to its sample, this clonotype is medium-sized. The chain links TRBV2 to TRBJ2-7; TRBD1 or TRBD2 may be the D gene (6 bases each). The CDR3 is made up of 12 amino acids. Germline-derived CDR1 and CDR2 are SNHLY and FYNNEI. Trimming removed 6 bases from V and 4 bases from J, with 10 bases in between. The CDR3 here is CASRRGEYEQYF. CDR3 nucleotide sequence: TGTGCCAGCAGGAGGGGGGAGTACGAGCAGTACTTC.

This clonotype was seen at least ten times. This sequence joins TRBV28 and TRBJ1-2; D ambiguous. The germline V and J ends were trimmed by 6 bases and 7 bases, with 15 bases remaining between them. This CDR3 is 13 amino acids long. CDR1 and CDR2 (germline): MDHEN, SYDVKM. The CDR3 DNA is TGTGCCAGCAGCCCCCCCCAGCGCGGTGGCTACACCTTC. Encoded protein: CASSPPQRGGYTF.

This clonotype was picked up many times. This chain links TRBV7-9 with TRBJ1-2; TRBD1 matches at 7 bases. The length of the CDR3 is 16 residues. With 5 bases clipped from V and 2 bases from J, the junction kept 11 bases outside the gene matches. CDR1 and CDR2 from the germline V gene are SEHNR and FQNEAQ (reference sequence). The CDR3 loop reads CASSPLPPGQNYGYTF. CDR3 nucleotide sequence: TGTGCCAGCAGCCCCCTCCCACCGGGACAGAACTATGGCTACACCTTC.

The chain is built from TRBV30 and TRBJ2-1; D uncertain. The V end was cut by 0 bases, the J end by 7 bases, with 13 bases between. Germline values: CDR1 GTSNPN, CDR2 SVGIG (reference sequence). There are 14 residues in the CDR3. The CDR3 nucleotides are TGTGCCTGGAGTGTAGTAGCCCCTTGGAATGAGCAGTTCTTC. This sequence encodes CAWSVVAPWNEQFF.

The count of this clonotype is one. The rearrangement links TRBV7-6 to TRBJ2-6; D gene uncertain. The CDR3 has 16 residues. Trimming removed 2 bases from V and 0 bases from J, with 8 bases in between. Germline V gene sequence: CDR1 SGHVS, CDR2 FNYEAQ. CDR3 nucleotide sequence: TGTGCCAGCAGCTTAACTCAGAACTCTGGGGCCAACGTCCTGACTTTC. Translated: CASSLTQNSGANVLTF.

A few counts support this clonotype. V and J are TRBV12-3 or TRBV12-4 and TRBJ1-6, with TRBD1 matching over 9 bases. The CDR3 totals 15 residues. After removal of 6 bases from V and 8 bases from J, the junction contained 8 bases not matched to a gene. CDR3 loop: CASRGDRGIYSPLHF. DNA of the CDR3: TGTGCCAGCAGGGGCGACAGGGGGATTTATTCACCCCTCCACTTT.

In this sample, this clonotype turned up many times. With a much larger clone just one base away, this may be a read error. Because the CDR3 is missing its conserved closing phenylalanine or tryptophan, this is likely a read error. The rearrangement uses TRBV5-1 and TRBJ2-7; no clear D gene. Germline CDR1 and CDR2: SGHRS and YFSETQ. The ends were cut back, 4 bases at V and 2 bases at J, with 10 bases in the middle. The CDR3 covers 13 residues. CDR3 DNA: TGCGCCAGCAGCCCTTCTGGAGCCTACGAGCAGTACTCC. This encodes CASSPSGAYEQYS.

The table lists this clonotype with many counts. This chain's CDR3 is CASSLSGPGELFF. For the CDR3, the DNA is TGCGCCAGCAGCTTGTCAGGGCCCGGGGAGCTGTTTTTT. The rearrangement uses TRBV5-1 and TRBJ2-2; D possibly corresponds to TRBD1 (5 bases). Per the germline V gene, CDR1 is SGHRS and CDR2 is YFSETQ. Trimming pared 1 base from V and 6 bases from J, leaving 7 bases between. CDR3 length equals 13 residues. Based on the CDR3 plus reference TRBV5-1 and TRBJ2-2, the full variable domain is KAGVTQTPRYLIKTRGQQVTLSCSPISGHRSVSWYQQTPGQGLQFLFEYFSETQRNKGNFPGRFSGRQFSNSRSEMNVSTLELGDSALYLCASSLSGPGELFFGEGSRLTVL.

This clonotype was seen more than once but under ten times. This may arise from a read error, as a much more abundant clone is one base away. The chain has TRBV5-8 and TRBJ1-1; perhaps TRBD1 as D (6 bases). There are 13 residues in the CDR3. Between the trimmed V and J ends, which lost 2 bases and 7 bases, there was a span of 12 bases. Germline V CDR1 and CDR2: SGHTS, YDEGEE. The CDR3 DNA reads TGTGCCAGCAGCTTTTCAGGGGTGGGTGAAGCTTTCTTT. It codes for CASSFSGVGEAFF.